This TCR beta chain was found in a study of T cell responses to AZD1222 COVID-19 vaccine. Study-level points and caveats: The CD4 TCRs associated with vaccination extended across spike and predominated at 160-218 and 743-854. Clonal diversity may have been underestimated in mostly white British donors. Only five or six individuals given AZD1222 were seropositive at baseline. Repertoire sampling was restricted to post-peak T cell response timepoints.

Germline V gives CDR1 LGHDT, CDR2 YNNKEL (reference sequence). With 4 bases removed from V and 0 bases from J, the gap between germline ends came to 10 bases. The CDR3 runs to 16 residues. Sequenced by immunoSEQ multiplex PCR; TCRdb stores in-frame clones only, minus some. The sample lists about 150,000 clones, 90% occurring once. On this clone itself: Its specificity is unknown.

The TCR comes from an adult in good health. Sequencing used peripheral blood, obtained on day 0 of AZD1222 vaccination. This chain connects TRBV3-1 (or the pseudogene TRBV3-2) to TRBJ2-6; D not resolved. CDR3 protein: CASSPRWGSGANVLTF. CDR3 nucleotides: TGTGCCAGCAGCCCACGGTGGGGCTCTGGGGCCAACGTCCTGACTTTC.